This T cell receptor beta chain was sequenced for a study of STAT5B mutations in CD4+ large granular lymphocyte leukemia (dated by TCRdb to between 2021 and 2024). Background for the entire study: Among healthy controls, the CDR3 'QG' motif was associated with a particular HLA allele. Flow cytometry performed on FACSCanto II or FACSVerse showed that the purified fractions had more than 95% purity among lymphocytes. The study compared the TCRbeta repertoires of patients with CD4+ T-cell large granular lymphocyte leukemia against the TCRbeta repertoires of healthy blood donors.

The junction shows trimming of 4 bases on V and 6 bases on J, and the gene matches do not reach 9 bases of it. CDR1 MGHDK and CDR2 SYGVNS are derived from the germline V gene. The CDR3 covers 15 residues, taking in both the cysteine and the phenylalanine. Only CDR3 DNA remains: 45 bases, in frame from the first base. TCRbeta rearrangements were sequenced from genomic DNA using the immunoSEQ assay at survey resolution. The original pipeline was this. In the TCR sequencing data, the lowest productive clonotype frequency that could be detected was 2.59 x 10-5. Analyses included only productive TCRbeta rearrangements, meaning complete and in-frame sequences. Clonality for each sample was calculated as Simpson clonality in the immunoSEQ Analyzer version 3.0. Clones were grouped by frequency into very rare, small, medium, large (1-20%) or hyperexpanded (>20%) categories. Generation probabilities were estimated with OLGA 1.2.3, V-gene circos plots were generated with VDJtools, specificities were searched for in VDJdb, and CDR3 motifs were identified with GLIPH. In TCRdb, the immuneACCESS table is reduced to in-frame sequences with V and J assigned. These tables do not hold every clone; where another copy was compared, an unresolved V gene accounts for under half, and the others remain unexplained. D and trimming were read from the DNA, whereas the V and J calls and clone size are those reported in that table. Present in this sample are around 34,000 clones, roughly 85% of which were seen just once. The ten most abundant clones make up roughly 1.2% of the sample.

Beyond this particular receptor, the publication reports: Greater clonality appeared to be present in CD4-sorted patient repertoires than in healthy CD4+ repertoires, and the difference was retained after the putative leukemic clones were removed. Enrichment of TRBV06-family usage was observed among the top patient clones (8/27) relative to healthy controls (2/35). The data were not HLA-matched, and the relatively small sample size could explain the higher clonality seen in CD4+ compared with CD8+ T-LGLL. Main leukemic clonotypes were private to each patient, although under 30% appeared at low frequency in other patients' non-leukemic repertoires.

In the case of this clone: Its antigen has not been determined. No much larger clonotype is one base removed from it; base qualities were not supplied.

The healthy controls were fewer than 45 blood donors, and the buffy coats of these donors were supplied by the Finnish Red Cross blood service. All TCR-sequenced material derived from peripheral blood: patient blood samples and healthy donor buffy coats. Ficoll-Hypaque gradient centrifugation was used to isolate peripheral blood mononuclear cells. CD4+ cells were purified magnetically from the buffy coats of healthy controls. Genomic DNA was extracted using the Gentra Puregene Cell and Tissue kit, and a Qubit 2.0 fluorometer was used to quantify it. Material for sequencing was CD4+ T cells from blood buffy coats. Recombination joined TRBV25-1 with TRBJ1-2; TRBD1 fits 9 bases in the junction. The origin of this receptor is a human donor in good health. DNA sequence: TGTGCCAGCAGTGCCCAAGCGACAGGGGGAAATGGCTACACCTTC. Translated, it reads CASSAQATGGNGYTF.